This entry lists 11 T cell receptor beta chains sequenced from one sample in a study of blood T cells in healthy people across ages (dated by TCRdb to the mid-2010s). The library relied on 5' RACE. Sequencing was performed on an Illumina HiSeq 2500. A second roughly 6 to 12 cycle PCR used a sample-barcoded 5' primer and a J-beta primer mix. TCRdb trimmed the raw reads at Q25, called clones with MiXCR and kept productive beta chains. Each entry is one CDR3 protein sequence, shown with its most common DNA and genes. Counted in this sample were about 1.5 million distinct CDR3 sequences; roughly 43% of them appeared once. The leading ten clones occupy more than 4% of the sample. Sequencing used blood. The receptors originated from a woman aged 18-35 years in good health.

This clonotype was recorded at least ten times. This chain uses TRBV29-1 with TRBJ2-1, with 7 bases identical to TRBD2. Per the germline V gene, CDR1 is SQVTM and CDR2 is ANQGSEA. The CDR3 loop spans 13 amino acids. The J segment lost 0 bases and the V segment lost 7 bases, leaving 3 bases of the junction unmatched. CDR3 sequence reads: CSAAGASYNEQFF. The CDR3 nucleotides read TGCAGCGCCGCGGGAGCCTCCTACAATGAGCAGTTCTTC.

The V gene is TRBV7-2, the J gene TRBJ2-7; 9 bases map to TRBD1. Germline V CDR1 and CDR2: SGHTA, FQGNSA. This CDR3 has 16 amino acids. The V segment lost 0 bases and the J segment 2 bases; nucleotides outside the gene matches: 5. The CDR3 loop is CASSLARQGGTYEQYF. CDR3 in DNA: TGTGCCAGCAGCTTAGCCAGACAGGGGGGAACCTACGAGCAGTACTTC. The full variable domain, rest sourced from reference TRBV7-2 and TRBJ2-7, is GAGVSQSPSNKVTEKGKDVELRCDPISGHTALYWYRQSLGQGLEFLIYFQGNSAPDKSGLPSDRFSAERTGGSVSTLTIQRTQQEDSAVYLCASSLARQGGTYEQYFGPGTRLTVT.

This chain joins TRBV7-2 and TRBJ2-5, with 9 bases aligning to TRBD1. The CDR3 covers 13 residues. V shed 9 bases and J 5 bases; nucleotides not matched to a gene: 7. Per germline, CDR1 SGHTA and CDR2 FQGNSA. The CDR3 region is CASIRGQGETQYF. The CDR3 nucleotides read TGTGCCAGTATTCGGGGACAGGGTGAGACCCAGTACTTC.

This chain's CDR3 is CSARDKGNNQPQHF. For the CDR3, the DNA is TGCAGTGCTAGAGATAAGGGGAACAATCAGCCCCAGCATTTT. V is TRBV20-1 and J is TRBJ1-5; the D gene is possibly TRBD1 (5 bases). V dropped 0 bases and J dropped 3 bases, with 9 bases sitting between them. The germline V gene encodes CDR1 DFQATT and CDR2 SNEGSKA (reference sequence). The CDR3 is 14 amino acids.

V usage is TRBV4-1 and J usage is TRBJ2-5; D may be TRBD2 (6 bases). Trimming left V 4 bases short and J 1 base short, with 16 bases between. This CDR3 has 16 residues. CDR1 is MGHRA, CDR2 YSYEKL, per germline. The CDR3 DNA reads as TGCGCCAGCAGCCTGAGCTTTGGCGGGGCCCAAGAGACCCAGTACTTC. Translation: CASSLSFGGAQETQYF.

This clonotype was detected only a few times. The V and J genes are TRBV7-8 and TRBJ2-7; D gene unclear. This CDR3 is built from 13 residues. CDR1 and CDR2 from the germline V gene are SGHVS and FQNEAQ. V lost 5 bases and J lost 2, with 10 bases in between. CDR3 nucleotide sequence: TGTGCCAGCAGCGTAGATTTGGCCTACGAGCAGTACTTC. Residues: CASSVDLAYEQYF.

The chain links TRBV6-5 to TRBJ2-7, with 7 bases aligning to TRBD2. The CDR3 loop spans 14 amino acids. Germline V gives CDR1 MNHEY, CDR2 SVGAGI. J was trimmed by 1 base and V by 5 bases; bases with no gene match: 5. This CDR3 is CASSGRESSYEQYF. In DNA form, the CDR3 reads TGTGCCAGCAGTGGGCGGGAGTCATCCTACGAGCAGTACTTC.

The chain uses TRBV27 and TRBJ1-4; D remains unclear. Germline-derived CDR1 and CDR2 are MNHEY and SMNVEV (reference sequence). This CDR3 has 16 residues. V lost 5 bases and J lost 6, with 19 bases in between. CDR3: CASSLNLLQSDEKLFF. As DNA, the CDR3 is TGTGCCAGCAGTCTAAACCTCCTGCAGTCGGATGAAAAACTGTTTTTT.

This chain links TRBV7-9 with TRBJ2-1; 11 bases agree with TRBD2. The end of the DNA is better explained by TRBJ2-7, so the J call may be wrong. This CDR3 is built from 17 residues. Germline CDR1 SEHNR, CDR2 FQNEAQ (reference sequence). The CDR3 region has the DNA TGTGCCAGCAGTCCGGGACTAGCGGCTAGCTCCTACAATGAGCAGTACTTC. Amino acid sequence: CASSPGLAASSYNEQYF.

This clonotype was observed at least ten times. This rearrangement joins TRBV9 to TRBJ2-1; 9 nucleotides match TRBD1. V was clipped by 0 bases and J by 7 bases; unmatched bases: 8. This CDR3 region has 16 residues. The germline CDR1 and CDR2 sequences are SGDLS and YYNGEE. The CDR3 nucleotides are TGTGCCAGCAGCGTAGGGGTGGGGACAGGGAAAAATGAGCAGTTCTTC. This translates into CASSVGVGTGKNEQFF. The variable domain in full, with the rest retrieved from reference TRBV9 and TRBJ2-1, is DSGVTQTPKHLITATGQRVTLRCSPRSGDLSVYWYQQSLDQGLQFLIQYYNGEERAKGNILERFSAQQFPDLHSELNLSSLELGDSALYFCASSVGVGTGKNEQFFGPGTRLTVL.

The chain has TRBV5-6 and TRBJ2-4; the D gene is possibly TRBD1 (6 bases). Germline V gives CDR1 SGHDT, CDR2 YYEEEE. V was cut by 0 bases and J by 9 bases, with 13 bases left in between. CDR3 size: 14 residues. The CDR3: CASSLAPGDPIQYF. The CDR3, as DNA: TGTGCCAGCAGCTTGGCTCCAGGGGATCCCATTCAGTACTTC. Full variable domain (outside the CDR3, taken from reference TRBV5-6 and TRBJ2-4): DAGVTQSPTHLIKTRGQQVTLRCSPKSGHDTVSWYQQALGQGPQFIFQYYEEEERQRGNFPDRFSGHQFPNYSSELNVNALLLGDSALYLCASSLAPGDPIQYFGAGTRLSVL.